This is a list of T cell receptor beta chains from one sample in a study of blood T cell repertoires in COVID-19. Some clones are missing from TCRdb's copy, which holds only in-frame ones; the method was immunoSEQ multiplex PCR. In the table there are approximately 270,000 clones, about 86% of which are singletons. Sequences were obtained from peripheral blood. The receptors were sampled from a man at least 80 years old with acute or convalescent COVID-19. The CDR3 runs from the conserved cysteine through the conserved F or W.

J gene	V gene	CDR3 protein
TRBJ2-1	TRBV7-3	CASSFKEGSGNNEQFF
TRBJ1-1	TRBV6-1	CASSGGDGFVMNTEAFF
TRBJ2-3	TRBV6-1	CASSDTSGSADTQYF
TRBJ2-3	TRBV29-1	CSVEGQATDTQYF
TRBJ2-2	TRBV11-3	CASSLGGTGGNTGELFF
TRBJ2-2	TRBV9	CASSVVPGANTGELFF
TRBJ2-5	TRBV6-5	CATKRVAGGQETQYF
TRBJ1-5	TRBV6-4	CASSPGPDRGDQPQHF
TRBJ2-1	TRBV11-2	CASSAELALSYNEQFF
TRBJ2-3	TRBV5-8	CASSPRLLAQYF